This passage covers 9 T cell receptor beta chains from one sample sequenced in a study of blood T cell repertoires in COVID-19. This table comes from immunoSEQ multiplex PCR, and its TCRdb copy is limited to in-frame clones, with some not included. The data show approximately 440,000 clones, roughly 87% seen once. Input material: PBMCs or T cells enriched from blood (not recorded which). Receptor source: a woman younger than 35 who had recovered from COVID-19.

CDR3 sequence reads: CASSLALLETQYF. For the CDR3, the DNA is TGTGCCAGCAGCTTAGCTCTTTTGGAGACCCAGTACTTC. The rearrangement joins TRBV7-8 to TRBJ2-5; D is undetermined. The length of the CDR3 is 13 residues. The germline CDR1 and CDR2 sequences are SGHVS and FQNEAQ. V was trimmed by 0 bases and J by 5 bases, leaving 7 bases between them.

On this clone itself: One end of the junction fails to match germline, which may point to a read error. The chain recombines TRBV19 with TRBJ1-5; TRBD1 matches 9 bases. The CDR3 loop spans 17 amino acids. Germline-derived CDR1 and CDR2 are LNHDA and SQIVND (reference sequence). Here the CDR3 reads CASNIDRGSESNQPQHF. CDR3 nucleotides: TGTGCCAGTAATATAGACAGGGGGTCGGAGAGCAATCAGCCCCAGCATTTT.

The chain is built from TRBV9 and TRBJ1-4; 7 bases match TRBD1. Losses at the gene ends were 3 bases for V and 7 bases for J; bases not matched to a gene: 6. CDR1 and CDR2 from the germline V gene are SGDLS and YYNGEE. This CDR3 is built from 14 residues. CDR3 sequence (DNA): TGTGCCAGCAGCGCGAGGGGGCGAGGTGAAAAACTGTTTTTT. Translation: CASSARGRGEKLFF. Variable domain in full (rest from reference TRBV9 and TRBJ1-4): DSGVTQTPKHLITATGQRVTLRCSPRSGDLSVYWYQQSLDQGLQFLIQYYNGEERAKGNILERFSAQQFPDLHSELNLSSLELGDSALYFCASSARGRGEKLFFGSGTQLSVL.

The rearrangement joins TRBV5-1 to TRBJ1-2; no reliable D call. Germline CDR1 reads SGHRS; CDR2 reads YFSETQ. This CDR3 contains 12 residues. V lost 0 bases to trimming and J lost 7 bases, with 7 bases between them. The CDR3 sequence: CASSLGEGGYTF. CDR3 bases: TGCGCCAGCAGCTTGGGGGAGGGTGGCTACACCTTC. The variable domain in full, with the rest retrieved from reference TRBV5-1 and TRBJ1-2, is KAGVTQTPRYLIKTRGQQVTLSCSPISGHRSVSWYQQTPGQGLQFLFEYFSETQRNKGNFPGRFSGRQFSNSRSEMNVSTLELGDSALYLCASSLGEGGYTFGSGTRLTVV.

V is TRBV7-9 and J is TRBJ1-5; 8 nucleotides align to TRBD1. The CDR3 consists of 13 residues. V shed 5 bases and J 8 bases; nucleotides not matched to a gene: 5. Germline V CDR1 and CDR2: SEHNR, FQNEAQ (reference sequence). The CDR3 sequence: CASSLQGGEPQHF. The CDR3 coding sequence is TGTGCCAGCAGCCTACAGGGGGGAGAGCCCCAGCATTTT.

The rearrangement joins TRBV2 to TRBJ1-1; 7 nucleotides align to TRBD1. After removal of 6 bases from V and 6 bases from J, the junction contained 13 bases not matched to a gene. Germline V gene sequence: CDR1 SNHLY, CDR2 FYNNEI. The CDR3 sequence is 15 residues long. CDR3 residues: CASRPGGGKTAEAFF. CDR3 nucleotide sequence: TGTGCCAGCAGGCCGGGAGGGGGCAAAACGGCTGAAGCTTTCTTT.

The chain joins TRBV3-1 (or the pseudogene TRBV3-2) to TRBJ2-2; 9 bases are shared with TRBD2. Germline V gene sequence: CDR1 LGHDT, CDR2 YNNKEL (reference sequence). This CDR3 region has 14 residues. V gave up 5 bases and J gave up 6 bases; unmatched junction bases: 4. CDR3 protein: CASSVQRGAGELFF. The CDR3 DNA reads TGTGCCAGCAGCGTTCAGCGGGGGGCCGGGGAGCTGTTTTTT.

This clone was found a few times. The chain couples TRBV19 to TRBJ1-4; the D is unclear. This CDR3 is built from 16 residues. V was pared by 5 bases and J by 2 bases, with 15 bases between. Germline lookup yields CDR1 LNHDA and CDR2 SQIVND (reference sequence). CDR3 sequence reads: CASSSRGARTNEKLFF. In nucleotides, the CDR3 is TGTGCCAGTAGTTCGCGGGGAGCGAGGACTAATGAAAAACTGTTTTTT.

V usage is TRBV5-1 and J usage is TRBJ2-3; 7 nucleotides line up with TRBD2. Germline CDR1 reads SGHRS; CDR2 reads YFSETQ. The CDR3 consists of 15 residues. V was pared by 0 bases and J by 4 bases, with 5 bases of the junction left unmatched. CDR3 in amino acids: CASSLVGGVADTQYF. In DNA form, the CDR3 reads TGCGCCAGCAGCTTGGTTGGGGGGGTCGCAGATACGCAGTATTTT.